The present entry profiles one T cell receptor (beta chain) with its context. The target antigen is unknown. The sample's time point: week 35, safety follow-up. Doses comprised 300 ug of mutant IDH1 20-mer peptide each, plus topical imiquimod. Patients received eight vaccinations in weeks 1, 3, 5, 7, 11, 15, 19, 23. These data come from a study of a mutant IDH1 vaccine in newly diagnosed glioma. About the study: Treated patients, approximately 60% male and approximately 40% female, averaged approximately 40 years of age. Earlier treatment was radiotherapy, temozolomide, or both, with most getting both. Regarding the study as a whole: The vaccine induced immune responses, and these occurred in approximately 94% of patients.

Trimming pared 0 bases from V and 2 bases from J, leaving 10 bases between. CDR3 length: 15 amino acids. Germline V lookup: CDR1 MNHEY, CDR2 SVGAGI. TCRdb's copy holds only in-frame clones and misses some; the assay was immunoSEQ multiplex PCR. The sample has more than 40,000 clones; more than 70% are singletons. This chain links TRBV6-5 with TRBJ1-1; D not certain. This TCR came from a woman aged 40 to 50 with glioma. The sequenced sample was PBMCs, obtained from a glioma patient whose treatment included an IDH1 peptide vaccine. CDR3 in amino acids: CASSYSIGSNTEAFF. DNA for the CDR3: TGTGCCAGCAGTTACTCAATAGGTTCCAACACTGAAGCTTTCTTT.